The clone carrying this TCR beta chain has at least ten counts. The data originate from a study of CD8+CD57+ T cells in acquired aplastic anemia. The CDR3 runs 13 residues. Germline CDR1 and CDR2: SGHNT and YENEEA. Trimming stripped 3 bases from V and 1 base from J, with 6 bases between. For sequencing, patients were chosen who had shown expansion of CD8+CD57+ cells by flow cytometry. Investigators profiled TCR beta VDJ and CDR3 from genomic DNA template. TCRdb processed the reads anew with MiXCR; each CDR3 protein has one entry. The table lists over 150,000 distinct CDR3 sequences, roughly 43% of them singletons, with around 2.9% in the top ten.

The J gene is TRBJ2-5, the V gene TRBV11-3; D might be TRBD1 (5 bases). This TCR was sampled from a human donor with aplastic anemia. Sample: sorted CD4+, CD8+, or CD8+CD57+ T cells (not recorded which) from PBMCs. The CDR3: CASSFDSQETQYF. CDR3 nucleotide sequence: TGTGCCAGCAGCTTTGACAGCCAAGAGACCCAGTACTTC.